This T cell receptor (beta chain) originates from a study of T cell repertoires in cytomegalovirus infection. About the research overall: Both a matching HLA type and CMV infection were indicated by public TCR beta signatures.

The CDR3 loop spans 15 amino acids. Germline CDR1 reads SNHLY; CDR2 reads FYNNEI. The junction had 7 bases not matched to a gene; V was cut back by 6 bases and J by 5 bases. TCRdb processed the reads anew with MiXCR; each CDR3 protein has one entry. The sample lists under 850,000 distinct CDR3 sequences, around 32% occurring once. Comments on this clonotype: Its antigen is unidentified.

The chain couples TRBV2 to TRBJ2-5, with TRBD1 identical over 12 bases. The source of this sequence is a human donor in good health (CMV status not recorded). Some clones in this sample may be carry-over from other donors' samples. The material sequenced was cultured PBMCs, taken from culture after CMV antigen stimulation. CDR3 sequence reads: CASRSGTGGQETQYF. Here the CDR3 DNA reads TGTGCCAGCAGGTCCGGGACAGGGGGCCAGGAGACCCAGTACTTC.